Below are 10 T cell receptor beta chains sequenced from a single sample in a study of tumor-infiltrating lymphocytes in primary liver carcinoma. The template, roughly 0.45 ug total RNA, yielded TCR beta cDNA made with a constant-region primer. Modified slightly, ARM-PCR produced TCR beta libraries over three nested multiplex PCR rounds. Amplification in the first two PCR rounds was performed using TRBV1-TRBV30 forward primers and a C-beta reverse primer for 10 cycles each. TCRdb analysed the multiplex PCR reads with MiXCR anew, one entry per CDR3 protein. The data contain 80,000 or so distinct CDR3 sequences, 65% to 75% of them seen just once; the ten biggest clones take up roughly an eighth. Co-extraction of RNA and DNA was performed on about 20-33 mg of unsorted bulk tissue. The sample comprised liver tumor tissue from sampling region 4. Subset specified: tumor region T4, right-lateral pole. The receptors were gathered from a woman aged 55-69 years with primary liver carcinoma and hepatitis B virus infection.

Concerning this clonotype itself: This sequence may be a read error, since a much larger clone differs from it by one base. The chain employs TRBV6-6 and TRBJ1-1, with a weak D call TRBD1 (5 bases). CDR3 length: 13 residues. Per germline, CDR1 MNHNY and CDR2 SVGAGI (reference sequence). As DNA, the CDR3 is TGTGCCAGCAGTTACTCGGAAAGGGGTGAAGCTCTCTTT. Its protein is CASSYSERGEALF.

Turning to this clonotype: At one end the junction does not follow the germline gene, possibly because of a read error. CDR3: CANSFAVAGWSTDAQYF. The CDR3 bases are TGCGCCAACAGCTTCGCGGTAGCGGGGTGGAGCACAGATGCGCAGTATTTT. The genes are TRBV5-1 and TRBJ2-3, with TRBD2 matching 8 bases. Looked up from germline, CDR1 is SGHRS and CDR2 is YFSETQ. The CDR3 is 17 residues long.

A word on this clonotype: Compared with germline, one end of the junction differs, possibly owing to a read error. The CDR3 is CACSYRPAVDYSEQFF. For the CDR3, the DNA is TGTGCCTGCAGTTACCGTCCAGCGGTGGATTACAGTGAGCAGTTTTTC. The rearrangement joins TRBV6-5 to TRBJ2-1; maybe TRBD2 (5 bases). Germline V gene lookup returns CDR1 MNHEY and CDR2 SVGAGI. This CDR3 is built from 16 residues.

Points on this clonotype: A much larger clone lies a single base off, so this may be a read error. In nucleotides, the CDR3 is TGTGTCAGCAGTTTATTATCAACCCAGGGGTTCAATGAGCAGTTCTTC. It yields the protein CVSSLLSTQGFNEQFF. The chain carries TRBV28 and TRBJ2-1; tentatively, D is TRBD1 (6 bases). The CDR3 is made up of 16 amino acids. Per germline, CDR1 MDHEN and CDR2 SYDVKM.

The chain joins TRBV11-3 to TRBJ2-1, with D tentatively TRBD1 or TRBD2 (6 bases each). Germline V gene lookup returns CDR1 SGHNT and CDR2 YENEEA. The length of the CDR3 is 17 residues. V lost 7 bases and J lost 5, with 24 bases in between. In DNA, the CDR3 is TGTGCCAGCAACTCCTGGGGGGCGCGGACCATGGACAATGAGCAGTTCTTC. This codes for CASNSWGARTMDNEQFF. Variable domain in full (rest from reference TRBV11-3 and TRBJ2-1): EAGVVQSPRYKIIEKKQPVAFWCNPISGHNTLYWYLQNLGQGPELLIRYENEEAVDDSQLPKDRFSAERLKGVDSTLKIQPAELGDSAVYLCASNSWGARTMDNEQFFGPGTRLTVL.

The CDR3 DNA reads as TGTGCCGGTTCACCTCCCGGACGCACAGATACGCAGTATTTT. Translating gives CAGSPPGRTDTQYF. This chain uses TRBV18 with TRBJ2-3; no reliable D call. V lost 11 bases and J 1 base, leaving 16 bases between the germline ends. Germline CDR1 reads KGHSH; CDR2 reads LQKENI. This CDR3 region has 14 residues.

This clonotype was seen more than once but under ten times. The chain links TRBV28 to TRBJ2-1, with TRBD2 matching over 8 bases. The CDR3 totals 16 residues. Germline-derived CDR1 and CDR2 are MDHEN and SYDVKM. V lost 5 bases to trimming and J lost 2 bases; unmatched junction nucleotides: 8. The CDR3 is CASSILRGLAYNEQFF. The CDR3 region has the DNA TGTGCCAGCAGTATCCTTAGGGGACTAGCCTACAATGAGCAGTTCTTC.

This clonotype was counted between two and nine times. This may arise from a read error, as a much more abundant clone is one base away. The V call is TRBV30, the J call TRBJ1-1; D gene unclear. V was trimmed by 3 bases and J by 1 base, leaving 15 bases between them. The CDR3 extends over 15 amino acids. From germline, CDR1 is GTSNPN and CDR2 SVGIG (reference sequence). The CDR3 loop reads CAWRSVGCGNTEAFF. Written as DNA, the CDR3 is TGTGCCTGGAGATCCGTGGGGTGTGGGAACACTGAAGCTTTCTTT. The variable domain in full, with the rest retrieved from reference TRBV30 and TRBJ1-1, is SQTIHQWPATLVQPVGSPLSLECTVEGTSNPNLYWYRQAAGRGLQLLFYSVGIGQISSEVPQNLSASRPQDRQFILSSKKLLLSDSGFYLCAWRSVGCGNTEAFFGQGTRLTVV.

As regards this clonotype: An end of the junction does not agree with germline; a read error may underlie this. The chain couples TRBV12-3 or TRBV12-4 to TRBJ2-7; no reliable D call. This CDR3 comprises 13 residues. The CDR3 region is CISSFGSFYEQYF. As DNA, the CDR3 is TGTATCAGCAGTTTTGGTAGTTTCTACGAACAGTACTTC.

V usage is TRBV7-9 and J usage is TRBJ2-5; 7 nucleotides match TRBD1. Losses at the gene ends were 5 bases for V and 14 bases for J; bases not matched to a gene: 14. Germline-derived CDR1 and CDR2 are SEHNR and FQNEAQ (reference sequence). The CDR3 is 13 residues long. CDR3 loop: CASSVQGQETRYF. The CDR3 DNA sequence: TGTGCCAGCAGCGTACAGGGGCAAGAGACCCGATACTTC.